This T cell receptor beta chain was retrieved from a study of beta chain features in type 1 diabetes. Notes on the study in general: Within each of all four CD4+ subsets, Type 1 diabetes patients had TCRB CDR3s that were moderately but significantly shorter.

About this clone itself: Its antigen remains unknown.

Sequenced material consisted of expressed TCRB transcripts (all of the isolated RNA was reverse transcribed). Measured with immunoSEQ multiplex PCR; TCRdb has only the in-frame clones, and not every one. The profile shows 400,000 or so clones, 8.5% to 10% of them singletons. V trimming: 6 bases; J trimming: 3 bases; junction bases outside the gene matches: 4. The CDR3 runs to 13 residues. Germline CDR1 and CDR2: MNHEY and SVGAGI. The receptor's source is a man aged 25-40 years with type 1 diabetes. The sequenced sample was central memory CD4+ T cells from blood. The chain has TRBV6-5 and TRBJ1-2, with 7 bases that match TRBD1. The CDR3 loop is CASSLGTDYGYTF. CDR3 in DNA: TGTGCCAGCAGCCTCGGGACAGACTATGGCTACACCTTC.